Below are 32 T cell receptor beta chains sequenced from a single sample in a study of vaccination and CD4 T cells after COVID-19. Regarding treatment: approximately nine-day PBMC culture with coronavirus spike peptide pools or control peptides (ViraFEST assay). For these TCRs, the target antigens are not known. Cultured CD4+ T cell DNA underwent sequencing with the Oncomine TCR Beta short-read assay. A single record per CDR3 protein comes from TCRdb applying MiXCR to the PCR reads. The sample lists about 12,000 distinct CDR3 sequences, just over 60% occurring once. Sequencing used CD4+ T cells from blood, cultured in vitro. The receptors originated from a human donor who had recovered from COVID-19.

V gene TRBV4-2 combines with J gene TRBJ1-2; D remains unclear. Germline V gene sequence: CDR1 LGHNA, CDR2 YNFKEQ. The CDR3 covers 13 residues. V gave up 0 bases and J gave up 8 bases, with 10 bases separating them. This chain's CDR3 is CASSQEVGTGYTF. CDR3 DNA: TGTGCCAGCAGCCAAGAGGTGGGTACCGGCTACACCTTC.

The chain has TRBV7-2 and TRBJ1-2, with TRBD1 matching 11 bases. V shed 4 bases and J 1 base; nucleotides not matched to a gene: 5. This CDR3 has 16 amino acids. Germline CDR1 is SGHTA and CDR2 is FQGNSA. The CDR3 DNA sequence: TGTGCCAGCAGCTCAAGTGGGACAGGGGGTAACTATGGCTACACCTTC. This sequence encodes CASSSSGTGGNYGYTF.

The CDR3 here is CSAPGRGSDIQYF. For the CDR3, the DNA is TGCAGTGCCCCGGGGCGGGGTTCGGACATTCAGTACTTC. This chain connects TRBV20-1 to TRBJ2-4; D is possibly TRBD2 (6 bases). V lost 6 bases and J lost 8, with 17 bases in between. Germline V CDR1 and CDR2: DFQATT, SNEGSKA (reference sequence). The CDR3 spans 13 residues.

J is TRBJ1-5 and V is TRBV6-4; D possibly corresponds to TRBD1 (5 bases). Germline CDR1 reads MRHNA; CDR2 reads SNTAGT. This CDR3 has 15 amino acids. The germline V and J ends were trimmed by 5 bases and 2 bases, with 13 bases remaining between them. This CDR3 reads CASSYFRGGNQPQHF. DNA of the CDR3: TGTGCCAGCAGTTACTTTCGGGGGGGCAATCAGCCCCAGCATTTT.

The gene calls are TRBV11-2 and TRBJ1-1, with TRBD1 matching over 7 bases. J lost 7 bases, V lost 1 base, and 12 bases had no gene match. CDR1 is SGHAT and CDR2 is FQNNGV in the germline V gene. The CDR3 consists of 16 residues. CDR3 DNA: TGTGCCAGCAGCTTAGGTGACGGCCGAGGGGGCTATGAAGCTTTCTTT. Amino acids: CASSLGDGRGGYEAFF.

This clonotype was recorded a few times. This chain uses TRBV6-8 with TRBJ1-5; D gene uncertain. Trimming cost V 2 bases and J 5 bases, with 16 bases left between them. Germline-derived CDR1 and CDR2 are MNHGY and SAAAGT. The CDR3 runs 16 residues. CDR3 bases: TGTGCCAGCAGTTACCCCACCCCAGCGCTTGATCAGCCCCAGCATTTT. It yields the protein CASSYPTPALDQPQHF.

This sequence joins TRBV5-4 and TRBJ2-5; D may be TRBD2 (6 bases). The V gene lost 4 bases and the J gene lost 4 bases, with 17 bases spanning the gap. The CDR3 extends over 15 amino acids. Germline V gives CDR1 SGHNT, CDR2 YYREEE (reference sequence). The CDR3 protein is CASSPSSRDSETQYF. The CDR3 bases are TGTGCCAGCAGCCCTAGTAGCCGGGACTCAGAGACCCAGTACTTC.

This clonotype was observed a handful of times. The rearrangement uses TRBV27 and TRBJ1-2, with 8 bases identical to TRBD1. The length of the CDR3 is 12 residues. Per germline, CDR1 MNHEY and CDR2 SMNVEV (reference sequence). V lost 10 bases and J lost 5; bases outside the gene matches: 6. Here the CDR3 DNA reads TGTGCCACCCTGGACAGGGTTTATGGCTACACCTTC. It specifies CATLDRVYGYTF.

The chain carries TRBV6-1 and TRBJ1-6, with TRBD1 as a possible D gene (6 bases). There are 16 residues in the CDR3. V lost 3 bases to trimming and J lost 14 bases, with 23 bases between them. The germline V gene has CDR1 MNHNS and CDR2 SASEGT. In DNA form, the CDR3 reads TGTGCCAGCAGTGACCGCACAGGGTCCCCGGCACCCACCCTCCACTTT. Its protein is CASSDRTGSPAPTLHF.

The chain links TRBV19 to TRBJ1-3; no firm D call. Trimming took 5 bases from V and 4 from J, leaving 6 bases between them. Germline V CDR1 and CDR2: LNHDA, SQIVND (reference sequence). CDR3 size: 12 residues. The CDR3 loop reads CASSLLGNTIYF. The CDR3 region has the DNA TGTGCCAGTAGTCTACTGGGAAACACCATATATTTT.

This clonotype was picked up a small number of times. The chain is built from TRBV11-3 and TRBJ2-2; tentative D call: TRBD2 (5 bases). CDR1 and CDR2 from the germline V gene are SGHNT and YENEEA. V was clipped by 2 bases and J by 5 bases, with 9 bases between them. CDR3 size: 14 residues. DNA of the CDR3: TGTGCCAGCAGCTTATTTTCGGGGACCGGGGAGCTGTTTTTT. Protein product: CASSLFSGTGELFF. Filled out from reference TRBV11-3 and TRBJ2-2, the complete variable domain reads EAGVVQSPRYKIIEKKQPVAFWCNPISGHNTLYWYLQNLGQGPELLIRYENEEAVDDSQLPKDRFSAERLKGVDSTLKIQPAELGDSAVYLCASSLFSGTGELFFGEGSRLTVL.

The chain joins TRBV29-1 to TRBJ2-4; D might be TRBD2 (5 bases). V lost 4 bases and J lost 7, with 11 bases in between. This CDR3 spans 12 amino acids. CDR1 is SQVTM, CDR2 ANQGSEA, per germline. The CDR3 bases are TGCAGCGTTGTCAAGGGCGGGAACATTCAGTACTTC. The encoded protein is CSVVKGGNIQYF. The full variable domain, completed using reference TRBV29-1 and TRBJ2-4, is SAVISQKPSRDICQRGTSLTIQCQVDSQVTMMFWYRQQPGQSLTLIATANQGSEATYESGFVIDKFPISRPNLTFSTLTVSNMSPEDSSIYLCSVVKGGNIQYFGAGTRLSVL.

V gene TRBV7-3 combines with J gene TRBJ2-5; TRBD2 might be the D (5 bases). This CDR3 region has 13 residues. The germline CDR1 and CDR2 sequences are SGHTA and FQGTGA. V shed 0 bases and J shed 7 bases, with 9 bases lying between them. CDR3: CASSLTGGGTQYF. CDR3 DNA: TGTGCCAGCAGCTTAACTGGAGGCGGGACCCAGTACTTC.

This clonotype was seen only a few times. This sequence joins TRBV11-3 and TRBJ1-2, with D perhaps TRBD1 (5 bases). The CDR3 is 14 residues long. Germline V gives CDR1 SGHNT, CDR2 YENEEA. The ends were cut back, 1 base at V and 8 bases at J, with 14 bases in the middle. CDR3 sequence: CASSLGRDRSGYTF. CDR3 in DNA: TGTGCCAGCAGCTTAGGCAGAGACAGATCGGGCTACACCTTC.

J is TRBJ2-1 and V is TRBV6-1; 10 bases line up with TRBD2. The V and J ends lost 3 bases and 6 bases, in that order; junction bases with no gene match: 5. The germline CDR1 and CDR2 sequences are MNHNS and SASEGT. CDR3 length: 15 residues. CDR3 in amino acids: CASSDYSGGPNEQFF. The CDR3 DNA follows: TGTGCCAGCAGTGATTATAGCGGGGGGCCCAATGAGCAGTTCTTC.

The chain links TRBV20-1 to TRBJ2-5, with D perhaps TRBD1 (6 bases). The CDR3 extends over 13 amino acids. CDR1 is DFQATT, CDR2 SNEGSKA, per germline (reference sequence). Trimming removed 1 base from V and 5 bases from J, with 11 bases in between. CDR3: CSARGRGRETQYF. Written as DNA, the CDR3 is TGCAGTGCTAGAGGCAGGGGCAGGGAGACCCAGTACTTC.

The chain couples TRBV27 to TRBJ1-3; D call uncertain. Trimming removed 1 base from V and 0 bases from J, with 4 bases in between. CDR3 length: 14 amino acids. Germline V CDR1 and CDR2: MNHEY, SMNVEV (reference sequence). This CDR3 reads CASSLYNSGNTIYF. As DNA, the CDR3 is TGTGCCAGCAGTTTATACAACTCTGGAAACACCATATATTTT.

The rearrangement links TRBV12-3 or TRBV12-4 to TRBJ1-1; D might be TRBD1 (6 bases). The CDR3 is made up of 15 amino acids. Trimming took off 5 bases at V and 0 bases at J, with 13 bases between the two ends. This CDR3 is CASSLGGRMNTEAFF. The CDR3 coding sequence is TGTGCCAGCAGTCTTGGGGGGCGGATGAACACTGAAGCTTTCTTT.

The chain employs TRBV7-9 and TRBJ2-7; 7 bases fit TRBD2. V shed 0 bases and J 6 bases; nucleotides not matched to a gene: 5. Germline V gives CDR1 SEHNR, CDR2 FQNEAQ (reference sequence). CDR3 size: 14 residues. This CDR3 reads CASSLAERGLEQYF. The DNA for the CDR3 is TGTGCCAGCAGCTTAGCCGAGCGGGGACTCGAGCAGTACTTC.

This rearrangement joins TRBV20-1 to TRBJ1-6; 7 nucleotides align to TRBD1. The V and J ends lost 5 bases and 8 bases, in that order; junction bases with no gene match: 9. CDR3 length: 14 residues. Germline loops: CDR1 DFQATT, CDR2 SNEGSKA (reference sequence). This CDR3 is CSARATTGDSPLHF. The CDR3 bases are TGCAGTGCTCGGGCGACCACAGGGGATTCACCCCTCCACTTT.

The chain recombines TRBV24-1 with TRBJ2-1; the match to TRBD2 covers 13 bases. This CDR3 has 16 residues. With V trimmed by 2 bases and J by 5 bases, 2 bases remained unmatched. CDR1 is KGHDR and CDR2 is SFDVKD in the germline V gene. The chain's CDR3 is CATSDSGLAGNNEQFF. DNA of the CDR3: TGTGCCACCAGTGATTCGGGACTAGCGGGAAACAATGAGCAGTTCTTC.

The CDR3 sequence is CASSPPTGTGNTIYF. DNA of the CDR3: TGTGCCAGCTCACCACCGACAGGGACTGGAAACACCATATATTTT. The V call is TRBV18, the J call TRBJ1-3, with 7 bases that match TRBD1. Looked up from germline, CDR1 is KGHSH and CDR2 is LQKENI. This CDR3 is 15 amino acids long. V trimming: 0 bases; J trimming: 2 bases; junction bases outside the gene matches: 1.

To note about this clonotype: At one end, the junction sequence differs from germline, possibly due to a read error. The rearrangement links TRBV7-8 to TRBJ2-5, with D possibly TRBD1 on 8 matching bases. Germline CDR1 and CDR2: SGHVS and FQNEAQ. The CDR3 is made up of 16 amino acids. For the CDR3, the DNA is TGCGCCAGCAGCCAAGCCGTGACAGGGGAGGGGGAGACCCAGTACTTC. Amino acids: CASSQAVTGEGETQYF. Variable domain in full (rest from reference TRBV7-8 and TRBJ2-5): GAGVSQSPRYKVAKRGQDVALRCDPISGHVSLFWYQQALGQGPEFLTYFQNEAQLDKSGLPSDRFFAERPEGSVSTLKIQRTQQEDSAVYLCASSQAVTGEGETQYFGPGTRLLVL.

This chain joins TRBV28 and TRBJ2-3, with D maybe TRBD2 (5 bases). This CDR3 has 14 amino acids. V lost 5 bases and J 2 bases, leaving 11 bases between the germline ends. CDR1 and CDR2 from the germline V gene are MDHEN and SYDVKM. Here the CDR3 reads CASSPSGFTDTQYF. The CDR3 nucleotides read TGTGCCAGCAGTCCCTCGGGGTTCACAGATACGCAGTATTTT.

This CDR3 reads CASRGTGGYEQYF. DNA of the CDR3: TGTGCCAGCAGAGGGACAGGGGGCTACGAGCAGTACTTC. The chain is built from TRBV2 and TRBJ2-7; 11 bases agree with TRBD1. The CDR3 has 13 residues. V trimming: 6 bases; J trimming: 3 bases; junction bases outside the gene matches: 1. Germline V gene lookup returns CDR1 SNHLY and CDR2 FYNNEI.

This chain joins TRBV6-2 or TRBV6-3 and TRBJ2-7; D might be TRBD1 or TRBD2, each matching 5 bases. The CDR3 sequence is 15 residues long. CDR1 and CDR2 from the germline V gene are MNHEY and SVGEGT. Trimming cost V 6 bases and J 2 bases, with 17 bases left between them. CDR3 DNA: TGTGCCAGCAGACCACCGGGACGGATCACCTACGAGCAGTACTTC. It is translated as CASRPPGRITYEQYF.

The chain employs TRBV6-2 or TRBV6-3 and TRBJ1-1; D uncertain. Germline CDR1 reads MNHEY; CDR2 reads SVGEGT. Trimming cost V 4 bases and J 8 bases, with 8 bases left between them. The CDR3 length is 11 residues. CDR3 sequence: CASSFGLEAFF. In DNA form, the CDR3 reads TGTGCCAGCAGTTTTGGGTTAGAAGCTTTCTTT.

V usage is TRBV7-3 and J usage is TRBJ1-2, with D unclear. The V end was cut by 1 base, the J end by 7 bases, with 10 bases between. The CDR3 consists of 13 residues. Germline values: CDR1 SGHTA, CDR2 FQGTGA. CDR3 bases: TGTGCCAGCAGCTTAATGGGTGGTGGTGGCTACACCTTC. Amino acid sequence: CASSLMGGGGYTF. Supplemented by reference TRBV7-3 and TRBJ1-2, the full variable domain reads GAGVSQTPSNKVTEKGKYVELRCDPISGHTALYWYRQSLGQGPEFLIYFQGTGAADDSGLPNDRFFAVRPEGSVSTLKIQRTERGDSAVYLCASSLMGGGGYTFGSGTRLTVV.

CDR3 loop: CASSSSGSRTDTQYF. The CDR3 DNA reads TGTGCCAGCAGCTCTAGCGGGTCCCGCACAGATACGCAGTATTTT. The chain employs TRBV7-2 and TRBJ2-3; 8 bases map to TRBD2. The CDR3 runs 15 residues. Germline values: CDR1 SGHTA, CDR2 FQGNSA. V lost 4 bases and J lost 1; bases outside the gene matches: 4.

The chain links TRBV6-1 to TRBJ1-2; D perhaps matches TRBD1 (5 bases). This CDR3 has 13 amino acids. Germline CDR1 MNHNS, CDR2 SASEGT. V was shortened by 5 bases and J by 4 bases, with 11 bases between the two germline ends. Here the CDR3 reads CASSQGLRYGYTF. In DNA, the CDR3 is TGTGCCAGCAGTCAGGGTCTGCGCTATGGCTACACCTTC.

This chain links TRBV7-9 with TRBJ1-1; D gene uncertain. CDR3 length equals 15 residues. The V gene lost 3 bases and the J gene lost 0 bases, with 11 bases spanning the gap. Germline V gene data show CDR1 as SEHNR and CDR2 as FQNEAQ (reference sequence). CDR3 bases: TGTGCCAGCAGCTTCTTTGCCGCGATGAACACTGAAGCTTTCTTT. This gives the protein CASSFFAAMNTEAFF.

J is TRBJ2-5 and V is TRBV6-5, with a possible D match to TRBD1 (5 bases). V gave up 0 bases and J gave up 5 bases, with 13 bases separating them. Per germline, CDR1 MNHEY and CDR2 SVGAGI. The CDR3 extends over 15 amino acids. CDR3 bases: TGTGCCAGCAGTTACTCAGGGGCTTATGGGGAGACCCAGTACTTC. Translating it yields CASSYSGAYGETQYF.